This T cell receptor (beta chain) was obtained from a study of T cell changes during pregnancy in multiple sclerosis. Germline V gene lookup returns CDR1 SNHLY and CDR2 FYNNEI. V lost 6 bases and J lost 6; bases outside the gene matches: 5. This CDR3 has 13 amino acids. Sequencing used immunoSEQ multiplex PCR; TCRdb keeps in-frame clones, though not all of them. The sample has tens of thousands of clones, around 93% seen once. The sequencing used CD4+ T cells from peripheral blood mononuclear cells, collected in the third trimester of pregnancy. This rearrangement joins TRBV2 to TRBJ1-5, with 7 bases aligning to TRBD1. This clonotype was obtained from a female donor with multiple sclerosis, enrolled in a pregnancy study. The CDR3 spells CASRMTGSQPQHF. CDR3 DNA: TGTGCCAGCAGGATGACAGGGAGTCAGCCCCAGCATTTT.